These T cell receptor beta chains were read from a single sample in a study of T-cell memory formation after mild COVID-19. TCRdb re-derived calls from the 5' RACE reads in MiXCR, one entry per CDR3 protein. The sample holds 210,000 or so distinct CDR3 sequences, around 30% seen once. The sequenced material came from PBMCs or a T cell subset sorted from them (not recorded which). The receptors were gathered from an adult woman who had mild COVID-19 (a few samples of this study predate the infection). Cell type and time point are not known. The CDR3 runs from the conserved cysteine through the conserved F or W. The order of the fields is CDR3 protein, V gene, J gene.

CDR3 protein: CAISESLRAVTAFF
V gene: TRBV10-3
J gene: TRBJ1-1

CDR3 protein: CSAGTGESETQYF
V gene: TRBV20-1
J gene: TRBJ2-5

CDR3 protein: CASSLLQSATGGEQFF
V gene: TRBV7-3
J gene: TRBJ2-1

CDR3 protein: CASSPDLAKNIQYF
V gene: TRBV6-5
J gene: TRBJ2-4

CDR3 protein: CASSWDSYYEQYF
V gene: TRBV6-2/TRBV6-3
J gene: TRBJ2-7

CDR3 protein: CASHVTGGAEAFF
V gene: TRBV18
J gene: TRBJ1-1

CDR3 protein: CASSPLGTGRHGYTF
V gene: TRBV12-3/TRBV12-4
J gene: TRBJ1-2

CDR3 protein: CASSGGTGGIKPQHF
V gene: TRBV19
J gene: TRBJ1-5

CDR3 protein: CASSLGDSNSPLHF
V gene: TRBV7-3
J gene: TRBJ1-6

CDR3 protein: CASSLVGRPAAEAFF
V gene: TRBV5-5
J gene: TRBJ1-1

CDR3 protein: CATRTGSSSYEQYF
V gene: TRBV6-6
J gene: TRBJ2-7

CDR3 protein: CSAAHPGLAEETQYF
V gene: TRBV20-1
J gene: TRBJ2-5

CDR3 protein: CASSFRQINTEAFF
V gene: TRBV12-3/TRBV12-4
J gene: TRBJ1-1

CDR3 protein: CASTLAGDPEQFF
V gene: TRBV7-2
J gene: TRBJ2-1

CDR3 protein: CSVGEWVSSTDTQYF
V gene: TRBV29-1
J gene: TRBJ2-3

CDR3 protein: CASRTLILGTGELFF
V gene: TRBV4-1
J gene: TRBJ2-2

CDR3 protein: CASRGGAKNIQYF
V gene: TRBV2
J gene: TRBJ2-4

CDR3 protein: CASRSPSGANVLTF
V gene: TRBV9
J gene: TRBJ2-6

CDR3 protein: CAISEAGFTEAFF
V gene: TRBV10-3
J gene: TRBJ1-1

CDR3 protein: CANDRGPNTEAFF
V gene: TRBV12-3/TRBV12-4
J gene: TRBJ1-1

CDR3 protein: CSVEDASGGSSYEQYF
V gene: TRBV29-1
J gene: TRBJ2-7

CDR3 protein: CASSLAGIRGEKLFF
V gene: TRBV7-2
J gene: TRBJ1-4

CDR3 protein: CASSPMTGGQAGYTF
V gene: TRBV7-3
J gene: TRBJ1-2

CDR3 protein: CAGWLAVDNEQFF
V gene: TRBV5-8
J gene: TRBJ2-1

CDR3 protein: CSVVPLTTEAFF
V gene: TRBV29-1
J gene: TRBJ1-1

CDR3 protein: CSVDSGSSYEQYF
V gene: TRBV29-1
J gene: TRBJ2-7

CDR3 protein: CASSEPGQGSYEQYF
V gene: TRBV7-9
J gene: TRBJ2-7

CDR3 protein: CASSFGDEQYF
V gene: TRBV7-3
J gene: TRBJ2-7

CDR3 protein: CASSEAQGATDEQFF
V gene: TRBV6-1
J gene: TRBJ2-1

CDR3 protein: CASSPTGASPMNTEAFF
V gene: TRBV18
J gene: TRBJ1-1

CDR3 protein: CASSLSSGNTEAFF
V gene: TRBV7-3
J gene: TRBJ1-1

CDR3 protein: CASSFWGSNYEQYF
V gene: TRBV7-9
J gene: TRBJ2-7

CDR3 protein: CATSDRTTSGKSYNEQFF
V gene: TRBV24-1
J gene: TRBJ2-1

CDR3 protein: CASWRTGATGELFF
V gene: TRBV7-2
J gene: TRBJ2-2

CDR3 protein: CATQRAFF
V gene: TRBV27
J gene: TRBJ1-1

CDR3 protein: CASSLNRVEQYF
V gene: TRBV7-9
J gene: TRBJ2-7

CDR3 protein: CASGLDNRDKQYF
V gene: TRBV12-5
J gene: TRBJ2-7

CDR3 protein: CASSTPGQLNQPQHF
V gene: TRBV12-3/TRBV12-4
J gene: TRBJ1-5

CDR3 protein: CASSSIGGETDTQYF
V gene: TRBV27
J gene: TRBJ2-3

CDR3 protein: CASSSTMGQGYEQYF
V gene: TRBV5-1
J gene: TRBJ2-7

CDR3 protein: CASSSEYEQYF
V gene: TRBV18
J gene: TRBJ2-7

CDR3 protein: CASSTSDRGHEAFF
V gene: TRBV2
J gene: TRBJ1-1

CDR3 protein: CSVWDRGQETQYF
V gene: TRBV29-1
J gene: TRBJ2-5

CDR3 protein: CATSDPGQGYEQYF
V gene: TRBV24-1
J gene: TRBJ2-7

CDR3 protein: CASSLGVTDLEQYF
V gene: TRBV5-4
J gene: TRBJ2-7

CDR3 protein: CASSPYRGNGYTF
V gene: TRBV7-2
J gene: TRBJ1-2

CDR3 protein: CASSPTAPREVYEQYF
V gene: TRBV18
J gene: TRBJ2-7

CDR3 protein: CASSYSSTGRDDYGYTF
V gene: TRBV6-6
J gene: TRBJ1-2

CDR3 protein: CASSLALGTGNTGELFF
V gene: TRBV5-1
J gene: TRBJ2-2

CDR3 protein: CAWSAGTDTQYF
V gene: TRBV30
J gene: TRBJ2-3

CDR3 protein: CASSADISGNTIYF
V gene: TRBV12-3/TRBV12-4
J gene: TRBJ1-3

CDR3 protein: CASRRAGNYGYTF
V gene: TRBV27
J gene: TRBJ1-2

CDR3 protein: CASSLVQAPGSIQYF
V gene: TRBV5-1
J gene: TRBJ2-4

CDR3 protein: CASSRSVQTGELFF
V gene: TRBV4-1
J gene: TRBJ2-2